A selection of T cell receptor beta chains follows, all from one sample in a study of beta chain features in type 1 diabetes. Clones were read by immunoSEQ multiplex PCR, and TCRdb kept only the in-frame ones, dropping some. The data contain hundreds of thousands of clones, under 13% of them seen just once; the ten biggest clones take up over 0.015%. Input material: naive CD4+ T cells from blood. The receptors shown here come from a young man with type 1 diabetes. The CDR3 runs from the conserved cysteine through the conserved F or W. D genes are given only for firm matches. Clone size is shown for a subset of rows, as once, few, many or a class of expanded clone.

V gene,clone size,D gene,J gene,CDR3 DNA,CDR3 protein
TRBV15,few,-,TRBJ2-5,TGTGCCACCAAGAGGGACACATCCGAAGAGACCCAGTACTTC,CATKRDTSEETQYF
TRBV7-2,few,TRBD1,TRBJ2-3,TGTGCCAGCAGCCCTGACAGGGACCAAGATACGCAGTATTTT,CASSPDRDQDTQYF
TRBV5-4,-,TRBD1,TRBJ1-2,TGTGCCAGCAGCTTGGCGGGACAGGGTCGCTATGGCTACACCTTC,CASSLAGQGRYGYTF
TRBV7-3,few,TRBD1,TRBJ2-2,TGTGCCAGCAGGCGACAGGGTAGTGGGAACACCGGGGAGCTGTTTTTT,CASRRQGSGNTGELFF
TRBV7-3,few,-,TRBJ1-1,TGTGCCAGCAGCACGGACAGAAACACTGAAGCTTTCTTT,CASSTDRNTEAFF
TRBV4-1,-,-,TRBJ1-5,TGTGCCAGCAGCCAAGAAACGGGTAGCAATCAGCCCCAGCATTTT,CASSQETGSNQPQHF
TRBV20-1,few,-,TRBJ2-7,TGCAGTGCTAGAGGACAGGACGAGCAGTACTTC,CSARGQDEQYF
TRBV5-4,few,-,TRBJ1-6,TGTGCCACGAAGGAGGATATAGGTTCACCCCTCCACTTT,CATKEDIGSPLHF
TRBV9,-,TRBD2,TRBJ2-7,TGTGCCAGCAGCCGGACGGGAGGCTCCTACGAGCAGTACTTC,CASSRTGGSYEQYF
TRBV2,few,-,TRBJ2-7,TGTGCCAGCAGTATCAGTGCGGGTCACGAGCAGTACTTC,CASSISAGHEQYF
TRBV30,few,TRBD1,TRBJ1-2,TGTGCCTGGAGTGGGACAGGGGGCTATGGCTACACCTTC,CAWSGTGGYGYTF
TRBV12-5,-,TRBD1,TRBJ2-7,TGTGCTAGTGGTCTTTCAGGGGGACGCCAAACCTACGAGCAGTACTTC,CASGLSGGRQTYEQYF
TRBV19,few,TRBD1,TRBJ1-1,TGTGCCAGTATGGGGACAGGATGGAACACTGAAGCTTTCTTT,CASMGTGWNTEAFF
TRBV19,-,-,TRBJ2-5,TGTGCCAGTAGTCCCCCTAGCCGGGTGGAGACCCAGTACTTC,CASSPPSRVETQYF
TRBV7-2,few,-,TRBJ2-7,TGTGCCAGCAGCTCCCGGGGGAGTACAGGCTCCTACGAGCAGTACTTC,CASSSRGSTGSYEQYF
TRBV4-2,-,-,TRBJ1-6,TGTGCCAGCAGCCAAGATCTTGCGACACCCCTCCACTTT,CASSQDLATPLHF
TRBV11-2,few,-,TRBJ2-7,TGTGCCAGCAGCTTAGCGGGGTTTCTCTACGAGCAGTACTTC,CASSLAGFLYEQYF
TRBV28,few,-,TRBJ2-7,TGTGCCAGCAGTCGTCCCGGACAATCCTACGAGCAGTACTTC,CASSRPGQSYEQYF
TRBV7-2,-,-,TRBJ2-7,TGTGCCAGCAGCCAGTGGCGGTCCTATACCTACGAGCAGTACTTC,CASSQWRSYTYEQYF
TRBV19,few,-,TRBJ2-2,TGTGCCTCCAACCAGGCTATTCACACCGGGGAGCTGTTTTTT,CASNQAIHTGELFF
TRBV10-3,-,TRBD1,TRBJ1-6,TGTGCCATCACAGAGGACAGGGCTAATTCACCCCTCCACTTT,CAITEDRANSPLHF
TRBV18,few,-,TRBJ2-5,TGTGCCAGCTCAGAGAGCCAAGAGACCCAGTACTTC,CASSESQETQYF
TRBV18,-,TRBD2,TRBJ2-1,TGTGCCAGCTCACCAGGCACTAGCGGTTACAATGAGCAGTTCTTC,CASSPGTSGYNEQFF
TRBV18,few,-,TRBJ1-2,TGTGCCAGCTCACCCACAGCTAACTATGGCTACACCTTC,CASSPTANYGYTF
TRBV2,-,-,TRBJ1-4,TGTGCCAGCAGTGTAGAGGGACTGGGGACTAATGAAAAACTGTTTTTT,CASSVEGLGTNEKLFF
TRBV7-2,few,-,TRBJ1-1,TGTGCCAGCAGCTCGACAGTGAACACTGAAGCTTTCTTT,CASSSTVNTEAFF
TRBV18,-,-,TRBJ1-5,TGTGCCAGCTCACCGTCTACAGGGAAGGGCAATCAGCCCCAGCATTTT,CASSPSTGKGNQPQHF
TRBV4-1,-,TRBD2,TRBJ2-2,TGCGCCAGCAGCCTCCGGACTAGCGGGGGCCATAACACCCGGGGAGCTGTTTTT,CASSLRTSGGHNTRGAVF